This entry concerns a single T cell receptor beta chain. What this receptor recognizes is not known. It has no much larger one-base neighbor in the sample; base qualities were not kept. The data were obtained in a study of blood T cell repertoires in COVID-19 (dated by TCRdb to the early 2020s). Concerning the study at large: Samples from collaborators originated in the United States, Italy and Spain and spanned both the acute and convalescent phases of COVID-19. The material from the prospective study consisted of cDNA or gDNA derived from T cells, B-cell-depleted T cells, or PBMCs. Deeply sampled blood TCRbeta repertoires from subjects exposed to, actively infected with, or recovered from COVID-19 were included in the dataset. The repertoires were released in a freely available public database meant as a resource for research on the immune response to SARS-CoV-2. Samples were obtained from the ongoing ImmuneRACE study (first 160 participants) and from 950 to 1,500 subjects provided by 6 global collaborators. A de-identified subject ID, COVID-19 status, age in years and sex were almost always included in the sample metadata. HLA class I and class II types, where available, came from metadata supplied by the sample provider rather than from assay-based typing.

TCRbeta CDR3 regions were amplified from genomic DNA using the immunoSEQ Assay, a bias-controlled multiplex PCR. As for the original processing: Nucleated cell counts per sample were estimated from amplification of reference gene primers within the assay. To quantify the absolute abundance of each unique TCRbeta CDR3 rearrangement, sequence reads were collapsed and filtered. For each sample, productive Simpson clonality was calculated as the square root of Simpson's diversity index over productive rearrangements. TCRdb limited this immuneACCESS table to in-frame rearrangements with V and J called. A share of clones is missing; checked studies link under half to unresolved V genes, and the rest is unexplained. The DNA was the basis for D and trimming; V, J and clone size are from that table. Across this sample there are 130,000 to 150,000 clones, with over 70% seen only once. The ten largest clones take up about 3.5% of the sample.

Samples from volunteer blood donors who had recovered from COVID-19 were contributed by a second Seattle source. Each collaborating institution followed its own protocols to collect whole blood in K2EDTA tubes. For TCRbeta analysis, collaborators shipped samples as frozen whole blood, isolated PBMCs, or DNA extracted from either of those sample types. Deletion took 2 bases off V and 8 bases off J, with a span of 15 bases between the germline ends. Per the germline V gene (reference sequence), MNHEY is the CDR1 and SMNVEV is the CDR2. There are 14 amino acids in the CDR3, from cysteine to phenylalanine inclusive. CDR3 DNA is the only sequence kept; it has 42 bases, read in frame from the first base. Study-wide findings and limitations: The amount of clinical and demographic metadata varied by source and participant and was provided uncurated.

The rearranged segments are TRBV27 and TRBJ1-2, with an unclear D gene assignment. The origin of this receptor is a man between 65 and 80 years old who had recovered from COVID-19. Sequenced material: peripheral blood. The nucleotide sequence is TGTGCCAGCAGTTTAGGAGTCTGGTATTCAGGCTACACCTTC. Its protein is CASSLGVWYSGYTF.